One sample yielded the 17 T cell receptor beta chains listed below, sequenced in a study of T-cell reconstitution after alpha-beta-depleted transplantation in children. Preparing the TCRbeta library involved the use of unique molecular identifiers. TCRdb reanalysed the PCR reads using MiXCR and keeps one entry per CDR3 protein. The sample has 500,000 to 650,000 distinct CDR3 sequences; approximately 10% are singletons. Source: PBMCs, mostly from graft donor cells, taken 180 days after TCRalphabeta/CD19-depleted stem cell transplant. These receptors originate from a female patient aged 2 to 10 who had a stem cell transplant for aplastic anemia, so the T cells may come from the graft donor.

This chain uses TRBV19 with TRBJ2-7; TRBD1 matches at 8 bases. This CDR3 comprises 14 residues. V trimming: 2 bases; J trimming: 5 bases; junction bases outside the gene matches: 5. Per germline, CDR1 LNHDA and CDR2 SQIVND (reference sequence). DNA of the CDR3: TGTGCCAGTAGTATAAGGACAGGGTTCAACGAGCAGTACTTC. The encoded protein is CASSIRTGFNEQYF.

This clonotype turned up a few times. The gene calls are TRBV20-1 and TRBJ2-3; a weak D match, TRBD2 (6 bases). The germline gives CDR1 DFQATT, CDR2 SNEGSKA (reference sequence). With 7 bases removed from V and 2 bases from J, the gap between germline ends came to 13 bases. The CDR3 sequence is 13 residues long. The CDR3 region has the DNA TGCAGTGACGTCGAGGGACTCACAGATACGCAGTATTTT. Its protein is CSDVEGLTDTQYF.

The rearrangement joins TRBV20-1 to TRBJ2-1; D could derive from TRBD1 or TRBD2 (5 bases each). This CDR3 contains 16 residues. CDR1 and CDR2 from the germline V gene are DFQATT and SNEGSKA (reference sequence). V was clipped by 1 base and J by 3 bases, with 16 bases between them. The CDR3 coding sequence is TGCAGTGCTAGAGTTGGGGGATCGGTTTTCTACAATGAGCAGTTCTTC. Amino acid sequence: CSARVGGSVFYNEQFF.

The CDR3 DNA reads TGTGCCACCACTGGGAGACTGAAGAACTCCTACAATGAGCAGTTCTTC. Encoded protein: CATTGRLKNSYNEQFF. This rearrangement joins TRBV13 to TRBJ2-1; D possibly corresponds to TRBD2 (5 bases). The ends were cut back, 10 bases at V and 0 bases at J, with 19 bases in the middle. CDR1 is PRHDT and CDR2 is FYEKMQ in the germline V gene (reference sequence). The CDR3 length is 16 residues.

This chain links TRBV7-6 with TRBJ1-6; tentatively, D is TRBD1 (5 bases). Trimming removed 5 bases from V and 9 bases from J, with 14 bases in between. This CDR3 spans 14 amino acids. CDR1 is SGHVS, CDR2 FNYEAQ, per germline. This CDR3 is CASSRSDKASPLHF. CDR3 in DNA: TGTGCCAGCAGCCGGTCGGACAAGGCTTCACCCCTCCACTTT.

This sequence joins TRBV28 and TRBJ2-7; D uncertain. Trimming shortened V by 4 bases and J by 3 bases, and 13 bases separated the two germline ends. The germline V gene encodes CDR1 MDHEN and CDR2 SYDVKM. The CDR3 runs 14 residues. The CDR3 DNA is TGTGCCAGCAGTTCCGGGCAGGTGGTCTACGAGCAGTACTTC. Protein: CASSSGQVVYEQYF.

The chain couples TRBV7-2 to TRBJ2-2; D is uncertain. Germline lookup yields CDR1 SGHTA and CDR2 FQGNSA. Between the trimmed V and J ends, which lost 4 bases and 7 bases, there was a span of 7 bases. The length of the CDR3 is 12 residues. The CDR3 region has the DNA TGTGCCAGCAGCTCCCTCGGCGGGGAGCTGTTTTTT. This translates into CASSSLGGELFF.

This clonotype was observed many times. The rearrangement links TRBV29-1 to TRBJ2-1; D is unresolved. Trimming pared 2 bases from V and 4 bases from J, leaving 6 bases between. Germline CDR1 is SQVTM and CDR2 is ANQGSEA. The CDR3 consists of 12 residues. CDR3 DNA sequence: TGCAGCGTTGAAAATTGGTACAATGAGCAGTTCTTC. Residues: CSVENWYNEQFF.

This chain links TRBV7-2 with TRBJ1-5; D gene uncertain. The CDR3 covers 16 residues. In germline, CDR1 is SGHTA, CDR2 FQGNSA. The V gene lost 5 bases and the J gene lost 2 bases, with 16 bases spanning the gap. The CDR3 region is CASSRGGVLGNQPQHF. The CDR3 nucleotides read TGTGCCAGCAGCCGTGGCGGGGTGTTGGGCAATCAGCCCCAGCATTTT. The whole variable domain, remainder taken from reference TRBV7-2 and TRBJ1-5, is GAGVSQSPSNKVTEKGKDVELRCDPISGHTALYWYRQSLGQGLEFLIYFQGNSAPDKSGLPSDRFSAERTGGSVSTLTIQRTQQEDSAVYLCASSRGGVLGNQPQHFGDGTRLSIL.

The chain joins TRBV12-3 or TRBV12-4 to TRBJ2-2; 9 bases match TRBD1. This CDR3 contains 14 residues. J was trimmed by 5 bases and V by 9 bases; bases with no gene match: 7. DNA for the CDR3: TGTGCCAGTTTTGGGACAGGGCGTACCGGGGAGCTGTTTTTT. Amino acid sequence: CASFGTGRTGELFF.

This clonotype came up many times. The CDR3 nucleotides read TGTGCCAGCAGCTTCGGGGGGAGCACAGATACGCAGTATTTT. Its translation: CASSFGGSTDTQYF. This chain links TRBV7-7 with TRBJ2-3; 7 positions match TRBD2. Per germline, CDR1 SSHAT and CDR2 FNYEAQ (reference sequence). V gave up 3 bases and J gave up 0 bases; unmatched junction bases: 0. The CDR3 extends over 14 amino acids.

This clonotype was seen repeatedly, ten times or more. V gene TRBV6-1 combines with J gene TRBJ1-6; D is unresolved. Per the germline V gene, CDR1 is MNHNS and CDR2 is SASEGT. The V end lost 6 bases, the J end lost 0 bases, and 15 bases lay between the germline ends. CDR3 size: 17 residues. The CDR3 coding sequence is TGTGCCAGCAGCTCCGGGCGTATGAGCTCCTATAATTCACCCCTCCACTTT. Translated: CASSSGRMSSYNSPLHF.

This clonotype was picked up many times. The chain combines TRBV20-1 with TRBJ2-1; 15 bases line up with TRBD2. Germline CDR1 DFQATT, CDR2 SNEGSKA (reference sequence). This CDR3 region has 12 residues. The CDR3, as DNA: TGCAGGGGGACTAGCGGGAGGAATGAGCAGTTCTTC. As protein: CRGTSGRNEQFF.

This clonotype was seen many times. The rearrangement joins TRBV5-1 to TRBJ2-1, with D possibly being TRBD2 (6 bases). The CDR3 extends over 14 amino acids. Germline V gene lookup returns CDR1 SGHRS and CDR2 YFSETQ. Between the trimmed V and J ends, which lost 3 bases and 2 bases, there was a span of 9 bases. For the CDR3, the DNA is TGCGCCAGCAGCTCCGGAGGGCCCTACAATGAGCAGTTCTTC. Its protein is CASSSGGPYNEQFF.

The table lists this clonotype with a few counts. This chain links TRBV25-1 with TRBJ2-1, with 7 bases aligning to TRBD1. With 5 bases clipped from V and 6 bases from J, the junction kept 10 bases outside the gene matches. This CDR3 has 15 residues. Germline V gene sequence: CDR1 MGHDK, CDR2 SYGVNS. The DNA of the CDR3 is TGTGCCAGCAGTAGCGCGAGGGGGCTTACCAATGAGCAGTTCTTC. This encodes CASSSARGLTNEQFF.

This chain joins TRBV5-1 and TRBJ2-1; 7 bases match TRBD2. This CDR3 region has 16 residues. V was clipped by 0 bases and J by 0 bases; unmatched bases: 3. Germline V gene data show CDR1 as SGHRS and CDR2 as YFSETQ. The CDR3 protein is CASSLGLALSYNEQFF. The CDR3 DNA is TGCGCCAGCAGCTTGGGACTAGCCCTCTCCTACAATGAGCAGTTCTTC.

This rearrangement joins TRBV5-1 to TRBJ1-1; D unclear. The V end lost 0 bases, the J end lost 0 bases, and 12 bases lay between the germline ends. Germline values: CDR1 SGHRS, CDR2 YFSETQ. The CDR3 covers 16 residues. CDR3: CASSLDVGTMNTEAFF. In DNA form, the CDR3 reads TGCGCCAGCAGCTTGGATGTGGGAACTATGAACACTGAAGCTTTCTTT.